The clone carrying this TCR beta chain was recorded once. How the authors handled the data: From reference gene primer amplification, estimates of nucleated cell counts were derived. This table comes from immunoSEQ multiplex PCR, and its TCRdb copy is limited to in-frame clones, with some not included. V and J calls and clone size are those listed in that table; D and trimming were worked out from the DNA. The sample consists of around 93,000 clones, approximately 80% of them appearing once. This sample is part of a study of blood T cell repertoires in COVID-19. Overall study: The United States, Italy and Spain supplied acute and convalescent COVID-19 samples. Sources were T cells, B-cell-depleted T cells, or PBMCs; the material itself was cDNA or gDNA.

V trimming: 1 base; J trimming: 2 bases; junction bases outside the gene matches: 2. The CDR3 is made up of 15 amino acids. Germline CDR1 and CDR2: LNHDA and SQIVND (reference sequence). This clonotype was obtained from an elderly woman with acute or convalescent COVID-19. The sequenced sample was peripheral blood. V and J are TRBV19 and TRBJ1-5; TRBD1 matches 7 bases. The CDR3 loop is CASSIAGTGNQPQHF. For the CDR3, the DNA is TGTGCCAGTAGTATAGCCGGGACAGGCAATCAGCCCCAGCATTTT.